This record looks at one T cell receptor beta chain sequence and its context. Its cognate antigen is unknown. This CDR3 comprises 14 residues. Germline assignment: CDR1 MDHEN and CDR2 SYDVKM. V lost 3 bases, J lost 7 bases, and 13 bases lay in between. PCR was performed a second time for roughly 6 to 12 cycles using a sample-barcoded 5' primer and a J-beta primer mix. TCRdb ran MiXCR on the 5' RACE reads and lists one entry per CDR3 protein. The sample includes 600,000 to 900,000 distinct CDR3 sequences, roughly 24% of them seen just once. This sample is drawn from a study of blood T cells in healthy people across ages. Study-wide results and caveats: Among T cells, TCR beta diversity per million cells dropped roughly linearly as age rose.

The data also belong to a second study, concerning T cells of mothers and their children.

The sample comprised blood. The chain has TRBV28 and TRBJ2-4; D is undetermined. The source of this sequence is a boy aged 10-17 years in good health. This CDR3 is CASSFPPSTNIQYF. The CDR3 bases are TGTGCCAGCAGTTTCCCCCCCTCGACTAACATTCAGTACTTC.